This T cell receptor beta chain was retrieved from a study of Ad26.COV2.S vaccination and SARS-CoV-2 variants. Study results and limitations: Participants given vaccine showed non-spike TCR breadth similar to that of placebo recipients.

About this clone: What it binds is not known.

This CDR3 has 12 residues. V lost 2 bases and J 8 bases, leaving 9 bases between the germline ends. Germline V lookup: CDR1 MNHEY, CDR2 SVGEGT. Sequencing used immunoSEQ multiplex PCR; TCRdb keeps in-frame clones, though not all of them. This sample has 300,000 to 450,000 clones, with 70% to 90% found just once. Stated treatment: 19 received Ad26.COV2.S at low or high dose, single or two shots; 5 received placebo; per-sample allocation not given. At day 63 after the first vaccine or placebo injection, samples were drawn. The sequencing here drew on peripheral blood, taken in a trial of Ad26.COV2.S vaccine versus placebo. This chain joins TRBV6-2 or TRBV6-3 and TRBJ1-2; perhaps TRBD1 as D (5 bases). The sequence came from a person between 18 and 60 years old who received the Ad26.COV2.S COVID-19 vaccine or a placebo. CDR3: CASSYGTEGYTF. The CDR3 nucleotides read TGTGCCAGCAGTTACGGGACTGAGGGCTACACCTTC.